The rows below give T cell receptor beta chains drawn from one sample of a study of identical twins. MiXCR, run by TCRdb on the 5' RACE reads, gives a single entry per CDR3 protein. The sample consists of 310,000 or so distinct CDR3 sequences, about 8.1% of them appearing once. The same data also contributed to another study, on yellow fever vaccine responses in identical twins.

Sequences were obtained from memory (CD45RO+) T cells sorted from blood. The receptors here all came from a woman aged 18-29 years in good health. CDR3s include the opening cysteine and the closing phenylalanine or tryptophan. D genes are given only for firm matches. Size is stated for part of the rows, as once, few or many counts, or as a class when the clone is expanded.

>TRBJ2-1|TRBD1|TRBV10-3|many
CAISDRGFYNEQFF
TGTGCCATCAGTGACAGGGGGTTCTACAATGAGCAGTTCTTC
>TRBJ2-1|-|TRBV2|many
CASNPTSTVQNEQFF
TGTGCCAGCAACCCCACTAGCACGGTCCAAAATGAGCAGTTCTTC
>TRBJ1-2|TRBD1|TRBV5-1|many
CASSATGTGEFGYTF
TGCGCCAGCAGCGCGACCGGGACAGGGGAATTTGGCTACACCTTC
>TRBJ2-5|TRBD1|TRBV2|many
CASRGTDQETQYF
TGTGCCAGCAGGGGGACAGATCAAGAGACCCAGTACTTC
>TRBJ1-5|-|TRBV4-1|many
CASSQEHSNQPQHF
TGCGCCAGCAGCCAGGAGCATAGCAATCAGCCCCAGCATTTT
>TRBJ2-3|-|TRBV3-1|many
CASSQELRGTTDTQYF
TGTGCCAGCAGCCAAGAGCTCAGGGGAACCACAGATACGCAGTATTTT
>TRBJ2-3|-|TRBV7-8|-
CASSQWTDTDTQYF
TGTGCCAGCAGCCAATGGACAGACACAGATACGCAGTATTTT
>TRBJ1-1|TRBD1|TRBV4-2|-
CASSQDTGGQRNTEAFF
TGTGCCAGCAGCCAAGATACGGGGGGACAGAGAAACACTGAAGCTTTCTTT
>TRBJ2-1|TRBD1|TRBV6-1|few
CASRRRTGKNYNEQFF
TGTGCCAGCAGACGCCGGACAGGGAAAAACTACAATGAGCAGTTCTTC
>TRBJ2-6|-|TRBV20-1|many
CSASTGKGAGANVLTF
TGCAGTGCTAGTACAGGGAAAGGAGCTGGGGCCAACGTCCTGACTTTC
>TRBJ1-3|-|TRBV6-1|-
CASSRTDSGNTIYF
TGTGCCAGCAGTCGGACGGACTCTGGAAACACCATATATTTT
>TRBJ2-2|-|TRBV11-3|-
CASSFAGTLNTGELFF
TGTGCCAGCAGTTTTGCCGGGACTTTGAACACCGGGGAGCTGTTTTTT
>TRBJ2-3|-|TRBV15|-
CATSRDTNTQYF
TGTGCCACCAGCAGAGACACAAATACGCAGTATTTT
>TRBJ2-3|-|TRBV27|many
CASSRRNTDTQYF
TGTGCCAGCAGTAGGAGAAACACAGATACGCAGTATTTT
>TRBJ1-1|-|TRBV20-1|many
CSAREGGNTEAFF
TGCAGTGCTAGAGAGGGGGGCAACACTGAAGCTTTCTTT
>TRBJ2-3|TRBD2|TRBV27|-
CASSPYGLAGVPAPTDTQYF
TGTGCCAGCAGTCCCTACGGACTAGCGGGAGTCCCTGCCCCCACAGATACGCAGTATTTT
>TRBJ1-5|TRBD1|TRBV10-3|few
CAISGQGVYQPQHF
TGTGCCATCAGCGGACAGGGGGTTTATCAGCCCCAGCATTTT
>TRBJ2-2|TRBD2|TRBV5-1|few
CASSLWRGDTGELFF
TGCGCCAGCAGCTTGTGGCGGGGGGACACCGGGGAGCTGTTTTTT
>TRBJ2-1|TRBD2|TRBV7-7|-
CASSLSGRALYNEQFF
TGTGCCAGCAGCCTTAGCGGGAGGGCCCTCTACAATGAGCAGTTCTTC
>TRBJ2-4|-|TRBV28|many
CASSPAGQINIQYF
TGTGCCAGCAGTCCAGCGGGACAGATAAACATTCAGTACTTC
>TRBJ2-7|-|TRBV12-3/TRBV12-4|few
CASSTLTSSGEQYF
TGTGCCAGCAGTACCCTGACTAGTTCCGGCGAGCAGTACTTC
>TRBJ2-3|TRBD2|TRBV6-2/TRBV6-3|-
CASSPGLGSDTQYF
TGTGCCAGCAGTCCAGGACTAGGTTCAGATACGCAGTATTTT
>TRBJ2-6|-|TRBV11-1|few
CASSPAWVGNSGANVLTF
TGTGCCAGCAGCCCGGCCTGGGTTGGCAACTCTGGGGCCAACGTCCTGACTTTC
>TRBJ2-1|TRBD2|TRBV5-1|many
CASSLAGSGVYNEQFF
TGCGCCAGCAGCTTGGCCGGTAGCGGGGTCTACAATGAGCAGTTCTTC
>TRBJ2-7|-|TRBV7-9|-
CASSLRGSYEQYF
TGTGCCAGCAGCTTACGGGGCTCCTACGAGCAGTACTTC
>TRBJ2-1|TRBD2|TRBV24-1|many
CATSGPGLAGGPTYNEQFF
TGTGCCACCAGTGGACCGGGACTAGCGGGAGGCCCGACCTACAATGAGCAGTTCTTC
>TRBJ2-4|-|TRBV11-3|few
CASSLERRDIQYF
TGTGCCAGCAGCTTAGAGAGGAGGGACATTCAGTACTTC
>TRBJ2-1|TRBD2|TRBV28|-
CASSLRGLAGSSFF
TGTGCCAGCAGTTTACGGGGACTAGCGGGATCATCGTTCTTC
>TRBJ2-7|TRBD2|TRBV12-3/TRBV12-4|many
CASRIAGGISEQYF
TGTGCCAGCAGGATAGCGGGAGGGATAAGCGAGCAGTACTTC
>TRBJ1-2|-|TRBV5-6|many
CASSLRQGHHTF
TGTGCCAGCAGCTTGAGGCAGGGCCATCACACCTTC
>TRBJ2-3|TRBD2|TRBV4-2|many
CASSQEWREGVDTQYF
TGTGCCAGCAGCCAAGAATGGCGGGAGGGTGTAGATACGCAGTATTTT
>TRBJ2-1|-|TRBV5-5|many
CASSPPGAGEQFF
TGTGCCAGCAGCCCGCCCGGGGCGGGTGAGCAGTTCTTC
>TRBJ1-1|TRBD1|TRBV20-1|-
CSARPGQGNTEAFF
TGCAGTGCAAGACCGGGACAGGGGAACACTGAAGCTTTCTTT
>TRBJ2-5|-|TRBV7-2|-
CASSSRVLAQETQYF
TGTGCCAGCAGCTCCAGGGTCTTGGCGCAAGAGACCCAGTACTTC
>TRBJ2-7|-|TRBV6-6|-
CASRSSYAQYF
TGTGCCAGCCGGAGCTCCTACGCGCAGTACTTC
>TRBJ1-4|-|TRBV5-4|-
CASSLAPNVAANEKLFF
TGTGCCAGCAGCTTGGCCCCCAACGTTGCGGCTAATGAAAAACTGTTTTTT
>TRBJ2-5|TRBD2|TRBV12-3/TRBV12-4|many
CASSLQRGAQETQYF
TGTGCCAGCAGTTTACAGCGGGGGGCCCAAGAGACCCAGTACTTC
>TRBJ2-3|TRBD2|TRBV24-1|many
CATSDSFEGLARKNTQYF
TGTGCCACCAGTGACTCCTTCGAGGGACTAGCGAGGAAGAATACGCAGTATTTT
>TRBJ2-7|-|TRBV7-7|few
CASSPGLNIYEQYF
TGTGCCAGCAGCCCCGGACTAAACATCTACGAGCAGTACTTC
>TRBJ1-2|TRBD1|TRBV6-1|few
CASRPPGQGNHGYTF
TGTGCCAGCAGACCCCCGGGACAGGGGAATCATGGCTACACCTTC